Reported below is one TCR beta chain. This clone came up once. Its antigen is currently not known. No much larger clone is present one base from it, and per-base qualities are unavailable. The data originate from a study of blood T cell repertoires in COVID-19 (dated by TCRdb to 2019 to 2021). Some background on the complete study: Samples from collaborators originated in the United States, Italy and Spain and spanned both the acute and convalescent phases of COVID-19. The repertoires were released in a freely available public database intended as a resource for research on the immune response to SARS-CoV-2. Sample metadata almost always included a de-identified subject ID, COVID-19 status, age in years and sex. Where HLA class I and class II types were available, the types were taken from metadata supplied by the sample provider, not from assay-based typing. The samples were drawn from two sources: the first 160 participants of the ongoing ImmuneRACE study, and 1,254 subjects contributed by 6 global collaborators. The prospective study material was composed of cDNA or gDNA derived from T cells, B-cell-depleted T cells, or PBMCs. Deeply sampled blood TCRbeta repertoires from subjects exposed to, actively infected with, or recovered from COVID-19 were included in the dataset. The study at large found these results: How much clinical and demographic metadata was included differed by source and by participant, and the metadata was provided uncurated.

TCRbeta CDR3 regions were amplified from genomic DNA using the immunoSEQ Assay, a bias-controlled multiplex PCR. The authors' pipeline ran thus. The number of nucleated cells in each sample was estimated from the amplification of reference gene primers within the assay. To quantify the absolute abundance of each unique TCRbeta CDR3 rearrangement, sequence reads were collapsed and filtered. For each sample, productive Simpson clonality was calculated as the square root of Simpson's diversity index across productive rearrangements. TCRdb retrieved this table from immuneACCESS and kept in-frame rearrangements only. Not all clones are present; in checked studies, unresolved V genes account for under half, and no reason is known for the remainder. V and J calls and clone size are given by that table; D and trimming were obtained from the DNA. In this sample the table shows 300,000 to 450,000 clones, around 84% of which occur a single time. More than 3% of the sample rests with the top ten.

Whole blood was collected in K2EDTA tubes by collaborating institutions according to the institutions' own protocols. For TCRbeta analysis, collaborators shipped samples as frozen whole blood, isolated PBMCs, or DNA extracted from either of those sample types. From its cysteine to its phenylalanine, the CDR3 spans 13 amino acids. The DNA shown is the 39-base CDR3, in frame from base 1. Per the germline V gene, SNHLY is the CDR1 and FYNNEI is the CDR2. V and J are truncated by 1 base and 4 bases respectively, leaving an intervening sequence of 7 bases. Source material: peripheral blood. This TCR was recovered from a woman younger than 30 with acute or convalescent COVID-19. This chain is built from TRBV2 and TRBJ1-2; the D gene is perhaps TRBD1, on 5 matching bases. The DNA reads as follows: TGTGCCAGCAGTGAAGTGGGGCCCTATGGCTACACCTTC. It specifies CASSEVGPYGYTF.